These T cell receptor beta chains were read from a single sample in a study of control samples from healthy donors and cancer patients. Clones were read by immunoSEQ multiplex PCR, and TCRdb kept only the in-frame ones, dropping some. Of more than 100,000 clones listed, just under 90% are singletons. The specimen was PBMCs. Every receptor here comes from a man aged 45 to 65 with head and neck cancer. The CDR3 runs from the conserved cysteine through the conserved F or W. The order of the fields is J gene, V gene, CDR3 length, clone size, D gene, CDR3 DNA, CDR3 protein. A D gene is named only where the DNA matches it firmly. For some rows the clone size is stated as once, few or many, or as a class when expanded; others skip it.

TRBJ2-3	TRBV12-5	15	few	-	TGTGCTAGTGCCCTCGGGGCTAGCGGCACAGATACGCAGTATTTT	CASALGASGTDTQYF
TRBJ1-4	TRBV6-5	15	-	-	TGTGCCAGCAGTTACTCGGGGGAAACTAATGAAAAACTGTTTTTT	CASSYSGETNEKLFF
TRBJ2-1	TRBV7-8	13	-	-	TGTGCCAGCAGCTACAGGGTGGGGAATGAGCAGTTCTTC	CASSYRVGNEQFF
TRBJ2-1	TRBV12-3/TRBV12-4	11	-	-	TGTGCCAGCAGCAACGTGCATGAGCAGTTCTTC	CASSNVHEQFF
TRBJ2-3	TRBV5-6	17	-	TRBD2	TGTGCCAGCAGTCAAGACCGGACTAGCGGGGGAACAGATACGCAGTATTTT	CASSQDRTSGGTDTQYF
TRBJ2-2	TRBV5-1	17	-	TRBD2	TGCGCCAGCAGCTTGGCCTTGACTAGCGGGATTACCGGGGAGCTGTTTTTT	CASSLALTSGITGELFF
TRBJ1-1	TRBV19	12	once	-	TGTGCCAGTAGTCGTTGGGGGACTGAAGCTTTCTTT	CASSRWGTEAFF
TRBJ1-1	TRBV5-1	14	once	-	TGCGCCAGCAGCTTAAGGGTAACGAGCACTGAAGCTTTCTTT	CASSLRVTSTEAFF
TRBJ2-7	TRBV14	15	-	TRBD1	TGTGCCAGCAGCCAATCTGACAGGGTGACCTACGAGCAGTACTTC	CASSQSDRVTYEQYF
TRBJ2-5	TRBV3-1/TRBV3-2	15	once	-	TGTGCCAGCAGCCAAGGATTCGGGGCGGAGGAGACCCAGTACTTC	CASSQGFGAEETQYF
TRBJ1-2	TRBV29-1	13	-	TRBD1	TGCAGCGTTGGAGGGACAGTCCCCTATGGCTACACCTTC	CSVGGTVPYGYTF
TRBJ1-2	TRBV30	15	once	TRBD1	TGTGCCTGGAGTGTGGACAGGGTCGCTCCCTTAGGCTACACCTTC	CAWSVDRVAPLGYTF
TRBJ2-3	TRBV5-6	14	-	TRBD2	TGTGCCAGCAGCTGGGCGGGGGTCCCAGATACGCAGTATTTT	CASSWAGVPDTQYF
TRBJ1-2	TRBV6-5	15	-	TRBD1	TGTGCCAGCAGTACCCGACAGGGGACTGTCTATGGCTACACCTTC	CASSTRQGTVYGYTF
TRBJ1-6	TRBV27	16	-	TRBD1	TGTGCCAGCAGTTCTATGACAGGGACCTATAATTCACCCCTCCACTTT	CASSSMTGTYNSPLHF
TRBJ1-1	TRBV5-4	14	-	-	TGTGCCAGCAGCCTCGGGGGGGGAGAGACTGAAGCTTTCTTT	CASSLGGGETEAFF
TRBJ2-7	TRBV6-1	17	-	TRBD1	TGTGCCAGCAGTGACCCTGGATCCGGGACAGGAGAATACGAGCAGTACTTC	CASSDPGSGTGEYEQYF
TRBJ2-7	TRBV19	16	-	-	TGTGCCAGTAGTAAACCCTCCCGGGACTCAAGGACCGAGCAGTACTTC	CASSKPSRDSRTEQYF
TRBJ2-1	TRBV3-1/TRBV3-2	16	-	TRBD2	TGTGCCAGCAGCCGCCGGACTAGCGGGGTCTCAAATGAGCAGTTCTTC	CASSRRTSGVSNEQFF
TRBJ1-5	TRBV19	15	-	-	TGTGCCAGTAGTAGGACTGACCCCAGCAATCAGCCCCAGCATTTT	CASSRTDPSNQPQHF
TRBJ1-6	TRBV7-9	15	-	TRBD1	TGTGCCAGCAGCTTAGCGGGACAGGGCCGTTCACCCCTCCACTTT	CASSLAGQGRSPLHF
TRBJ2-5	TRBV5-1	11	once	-	TGCGCCAGCAGCAACCAAGAGACCCAGTACTTC	CASSNQETQYF
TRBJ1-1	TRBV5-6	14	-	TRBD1	TGTGCCAGCAGCTTGAACAGGGGACGGACTGAAGCTTTCTTT	CASSLNRGRTEAFF
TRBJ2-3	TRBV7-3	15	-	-	TGTGCCAGCAGCCCCTCGGCGGGGTTGGCAGATACGCAGTATTTT	CASSPSAGLADTQYF
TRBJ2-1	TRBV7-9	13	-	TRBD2	TGTGCCAGCAGCTTTAGCGGGAGATTTGAGCAGTTCTTC	CASSFSGRFEQFF
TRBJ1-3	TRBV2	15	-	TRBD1	TGTGCCTCTGGAGGGACAGGGGGCACCGGAAACACCATATATTTT	CASGGTGGTGNTIYF
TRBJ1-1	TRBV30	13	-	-	TGTGCCTGGAGGAGGACGGCGAACACTGAAGCTTTCTTT	CAWRRTANTEAFF
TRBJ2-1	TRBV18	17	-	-	TGTGCCAGCTCACCACCGAATGGGGATTTTATTTACAATGAGCAGTTCTTC	CASSPPNGDFIYNEQFF
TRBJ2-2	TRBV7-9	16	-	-	TGTGCCAGCAGCGGTCTACGGGAAGGGAACACCGGGGAGCTGTTTTTT	CASSGLREGNTGELFF
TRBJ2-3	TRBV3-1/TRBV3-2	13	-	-	TGTGCCAGCAGCCAACAGGGCAAAGATACGCAGTATTTT	CASSQQGKDTQYF
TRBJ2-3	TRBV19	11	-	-	TGTGCCAGTAGTATTGGAGATACGCAGTATTTT	CASSIGDTQYF
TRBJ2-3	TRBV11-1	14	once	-	TGTGCCAGCAGCTTACAGGGAGCTGTAGATACGCAGTATTTT	CASSLQGAVDTQYF
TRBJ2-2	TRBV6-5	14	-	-	TGTGCCAGCAGTTATGGTCCCGGGTTCGGGGAGCTGTTTTTT	CASSYGPGFGELFF
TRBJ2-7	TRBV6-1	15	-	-	TGTGCCAGCAGTGAAGCCGAGACGGCCGCCTACGAGCAGTACTTC	CASSEAETAAYEQYF
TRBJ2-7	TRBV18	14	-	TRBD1	TGTGCCAGCTCACCGGGGACAGGGGCCTACGAGCAGTACTTC	CASSPGTGAYEQYF
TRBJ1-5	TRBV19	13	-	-	TGTGCCAGTAGTATAACTTTCAATCAGCCCCAGCATTTT	CASSITFNQPQHF
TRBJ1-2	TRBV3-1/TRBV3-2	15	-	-	TGTGCCAGCAGCCGCAGAGGGGGGAGGGACTATGGCTACACCTTC	CASSRRGGRDYGYTF
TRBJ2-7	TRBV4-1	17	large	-	TGCGCCAGCAGCCAAGAACCGAGAGCTAGCGTCGAGTACGAGCAGTACTTC	CASSQEPRASVEYEQYF
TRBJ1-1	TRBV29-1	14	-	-	TGCAGCGTTGCTGGGGCGGGTTGGAACACTGAAGCTTTCTTT	CSVAGAGWNTEAFF
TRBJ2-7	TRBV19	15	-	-	TGTGCCAGTAGTATCCTTCTGGCGGGCACCTACGAGCAGTACTTC	CASSILLAGTYEQYF
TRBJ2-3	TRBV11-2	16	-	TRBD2	TGTGCCAGCAGCTTATTGGGCGGGGGGCCCGAAGATACGCAGTATTTT	CASSLLGGGPEDTQYF
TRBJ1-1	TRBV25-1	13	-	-	TGTGCCAGCGCCCTTGTGGGAGTAACTGAAGCTTTCTTT	CASALVGVTEAFF